The 14 T cell receptor beta chains listed next were all sequenced from one sample in a study of T cell repertoires in cytomegalovirus infection. Each CDR3 protein is one row after TCRdb ran MiXCR on the reads. The table shows some 160,000 distinct CDR3 sequences, with 17% occurring only once. The source material was CD8+ T cells from PBMCs. The source of these receptors is a human donor in good health (CMV status not recorded). Some clones in this sample may be carry-over from other donors' samples.

The rearrangement links TRBV5-4 to TRBJ2-1; D not resolved. Trimming stripped 4 bases from V and 0 bases from J, with 8 bases between. The CDR3 runs to 14 residues. CDR1 SGHNT and CDR2 YYREEE come from the germline V gene (reference sequence). The CDR3 is CASSSADSYNEQFF. The CDR3 DNA sequence: TGTGCCAGCAGCAGCGCGGACTCCTACAATGAGCAGTTCTTC.

There are a few counts of this clonotype. This chain connects TRBV6-2 or TRBV6-3 to TRBJ2-7; the D is unclear. The length of the CDR3 is 11 residues. Looked up from germline, CDR1 is MNHEY and CDR2 is SVGEGT. Trimming removed 4 bases at V and 7 bases at J, with 8 bases between. The CDR3 DNA sequence: TGTGCCAGCAGTTGGACGGCAGAGCAGTACTTC. Protein sequence: CASSWTAEQYF.

This clonotype came up a few times. This chain uses TRBV27 with TRBJ2-7, with 11 bases matching TRBD2. V shed 2 bases and J 5 bases; nucleotides not matched to a gene: 5. Germline CDR1 MNHEY, CDR2 SMNVEV (reference sequence). CDR3 size: 15 residues. The CDR3: CASSLRLAGGNEQYF. The CDR3 coding sequence is TGTGCCAGCAGTTTACGGCTAGCGGGAGGTAACGAGCAGTACTTC.

The chain uses TRBV6-8 and TRBJ2-1, with TRBD2 matching over 13 bases. The CDR3 sequence is 14 residues long. The germline V gene has CDR1 MNHGY and CDR2 SAAAGT. V was clipped by 6 bases and J by 12 bases; unmatched bases: 8. The CDR3: CASRLAGGSWGQFF. The CDR3 nucleotides are TGTGCCAGCAGACTAGCGGGAGGGTCGTGGGGGCAGTTCTTC.

This rearrangement joins TRBV7-6 to TRBJ2-5, with 7 positions matching TRBD2. Looked up from germline, CDR1 is SGHVS and CDR2 is FNYEAQ. V was pared by 4 bases and J by 7 bases, with 9 bases of the junction left unmatched. The CDR3 loop spans 14 amino acids. CDR3 loop: CASSYLADGGTQYF. For the CDR3, the DNA is TGTGCCAGCAGCTACCTAGCGGATGGGGGGACCCAGTACTTC.

The CDR3 region has the DNA TGTGCCAGCAGACGTATTACTCCGGGACAGACCTACGAGCAGTACTTC. Amino acid sequence: CASRRITPGQTYEQYF. The chain uses TRBV11-1 and TRBJ2-7; 7 positions agree with TRBD1. Germline assignment: CDR1 SGHAT and CDR2 FQDESV (reference sequence). V lost 6 bases to trimming and J lost 2 bases; unmatched junction nucleotides: 13. The CDR3 is 16 amino acids.

The sample holds a few counts of this clonotype. CDR3 nucleotides: TGTGCCAGCAGTAGACTCCCGGGGGTACTCCAAGAGACCCAGTACTTC. Translated, it gives CASSRLPGVLQETQYF. This chain links TRBV27 with TRBJ2-5; D is perhaps TRBD2 (6 bases). The CDR3 runs 16 residues. Germline CDR1 MNHEY, CDR2 SMNVEV (reference sequence). The V and J ends lost 5 bases and 1 base respectively, with 17 bases between them.

The chain recombines TRBV4-3 with TRBJ2-1; 7 nucleotides line up with TRBD2. The germline CDR1 and CDR2 sequences are LGHNA and YSLEER. Germline trimming cut 3 bases from V and 8 bases from J; bases unmatched to any gene: 13. This CDR3 region has 16 residues. CDR3: CASSQGLRGRTDEQFF. The CDR3 nucleotides read TGCGCCAGCAGCCAGGGCCTTCGCGGGAGAACGGATGAGCAGTTCTTC.

This clonotype turned up a few times. This rearrangement joins TRBV25-1 to TRBJ2-7; unclear D gene. The germline gives CDR1 MGHDK, CDR2 SYGVNS. This CDR3 has 11 amino acids. Trimming shortened V by 4 bases and J by 4 bases, and 5 bases separated the two germline ends. The CDR3 protein is CASSAGYEQYF. DNA for the CDR3: TGTGCCAGCAGTGCTGGATACGAGCAGTACTTC.

In this sample, this clonotype turned up a few times. The rearrangement joins TRBV3-1 to TRBJ2-5; 11 positions match TRBD2. This CDR3 spans 18 amino acids. With 1 base clipped from V and 3 bases from J, the junction kept 10 bases outside the gene matches. Germline V gene data show CDR1 as LGHDT and CDR2 as YNNKEL (reference sequence). The CDR3: CASSQGKLAGDPEETQYF. Here the CDR3 DNA reads TGTGCCAGCAGCCAAGGGAAACTAGCGGGAGACCCAGAAGAGACCCAGTACTTC.

This clonotype was recorded a few times. The rearrangement links TRBV28 to TRBJ1-2, with no clear D. Germline CDR1 MDHEN, CDR2 SYDVKM. The CDR3 loop spans 16 amino acids. Trimming pared 3 bases from V and 3 bases from J, leaving 17 bases between. The CDR3 DNA is TGTGCCAGCAGTTTGGGCAGGAAGGCCGGAGACTATGGCTACACCTTC. Translation: CASSLGRKAGDYGYTF.

This clonotype was seen only a few times. The genes are TRBV24-1 and TRBJ1-6; D gene ambiguous. Germline CDR1 and CDR2: KGHDR and SFDVKD. Trimming took off 2 bases at V and 7 bases at J, with 17 bases between the two ends. CDR3 length: 17 amino acids. CDR3 protein: CATSDSTGWMQNSPLHF. The CDR3 DNA follows: TGTGCCACCAGTGATTCGACGGGGTGGATGCAAAATTCACCCCTCCACTTT.

The chain employs TRBV6-5 and TRBJ2-2; 8 nucleotides align to TRBD2. With 2 bases clipped from V and 4 bases from J, the junction kept 6 bases outside the gene matches. Germline V gives CDR1 MNHEY, CDR2 SVGAGI. The CDR3 sequence is 16 residues long. CDR3 bases: TGTGCCAGCAGTTACGCGGGGGGCCCTCTCACCGGGGAGCTGTTTTTT. Its translation: CASSYAGGPLTGELFF.

In its sample, this clonotype was seen a few times. This chain uses TRBV7-8 with TRBJ1-5; tentative D call: TRBD1 (5 bases). The V gene lost 5 bases and the J gene lost 5 bases, with 19 bases spanning the gap. Germline CDR1 SGHVS, CDR2 FQNEAQ. This CDR3 spans 16 amino acids. The CDR3 sequence: CASSQTSRGWDQPQHF. The DNA for the CDR3 is TGTGCCAGCAGCCAGACCAGTAGGGGCTGGGATCAGCCCCAGCATTTT. The entire variable domain, with the rest obtained from reference TRBV7-8 and TRBJ1-5, is as follows: GAGVSQSPRYKVAKRGQDVALRCDPISGHVSLFWYQQALGQGPEFLTYFQNEAQLDKSGLPSDRFFAERPEGSVSTLKIQRTQQEDSAVYLCASSQTSRGWDQPQHFGDGTRLSIL.